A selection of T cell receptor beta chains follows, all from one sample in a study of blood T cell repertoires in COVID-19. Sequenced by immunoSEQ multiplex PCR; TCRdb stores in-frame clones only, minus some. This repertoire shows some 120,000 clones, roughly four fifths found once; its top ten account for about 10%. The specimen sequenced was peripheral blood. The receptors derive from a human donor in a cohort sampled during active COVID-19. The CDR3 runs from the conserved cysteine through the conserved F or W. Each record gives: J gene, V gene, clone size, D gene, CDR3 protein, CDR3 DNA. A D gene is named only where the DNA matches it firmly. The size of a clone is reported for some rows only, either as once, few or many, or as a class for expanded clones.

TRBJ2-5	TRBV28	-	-	CASSLRGETQYF	TGTGCCAGCAGTTTAAGAGGGGAGACCCAGTACTTC
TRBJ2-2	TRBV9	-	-	CASSVGNRAAGELFF	TGTGCCAGCAGCGTAGGAAACAGGGCGGCCGGGGAGCTGTTTTTT
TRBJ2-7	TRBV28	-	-	CASSEDSGLLTYEQYF	TGTGCCAGCAGCGAGGACTCAGGACTTTTAACCTACGAGCAGTACTTC
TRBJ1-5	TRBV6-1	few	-	CASSEQGIQPQHF	TGTGCCAGCAGTGAACAGGGTATTCAGCCCCAGCATTTT
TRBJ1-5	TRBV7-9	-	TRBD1	CASSPGQGDNQPQHF	TGTGCCAGCAGCCCGGGACAGGGAGACAATCAGCCCCAGCATTTT
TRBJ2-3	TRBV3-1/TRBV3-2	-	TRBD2	CASSQDPSSGVTDTQYF	TGTGCCAGCAGCCAAGACCCATCTAGCGGGGTCACAGATACGCAGTATTTT
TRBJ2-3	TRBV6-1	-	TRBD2	CASSEALRGSGGSQYF	TGTGCCAGCAGTGAAGCGCTTCGAGGTAGCGGGGGTTCGCAGTATTTT
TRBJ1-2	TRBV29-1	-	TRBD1	CSVETAGQGEGYTF	TGCAGCGTTGAGACCGCTGGACAGGGCGAGGGCTACACCTTC
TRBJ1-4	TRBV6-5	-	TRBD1	CASGPTGINEKLFF	TGTGCCAGCGGACCGACAGGGATTAATGAAAAACTGTTTTTT
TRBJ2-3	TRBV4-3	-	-	CASSQVSGSRADTQYF	TGCGCCAGCAGCCAAGTATCCGGGAGTCGAGCAGATACGCAGTATTTT
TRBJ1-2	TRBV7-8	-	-	CASSSIQRGGNYGYTF	TGTGCCAGCAGCTCAATCCAGAGGGGGGGTAACTATGGCTACACCTTC
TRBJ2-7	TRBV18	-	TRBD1	CASSSGQTYEQYF	TGTGCCAGCTCATCGGGACAGACTTACGAGCAGTACTTC
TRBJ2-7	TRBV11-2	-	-	CASSFSGFYEQYF	TGTGCCAGCAGCTTTAGCGGCTTCTACGAGCAGTACTTC
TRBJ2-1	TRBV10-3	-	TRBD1	CAISKTGDNEQFF	TGTGCCATCAGCAAGACAGGGGACAATGAGCAGTTCTTC
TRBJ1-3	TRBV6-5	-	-	CASSSPDTIYF	TGTGCCAGCAGTTCCCCGGACACCATATATTTT
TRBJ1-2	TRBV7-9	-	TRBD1	CASSIENLGDRGLGYGYTF	TGTGCCAGCAGCATAGAGAATTTGGGGGACAGGGGGCTTGGCTATGGCTACACCTTC
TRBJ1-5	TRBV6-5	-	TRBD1	CASRYMGQVVQPQHF	TGTGCCAGCAGGTACATGGGACAGGTCGTACAGCCCCAGCATTTT
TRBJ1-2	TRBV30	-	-	CAWDLKRNNYGYTF	TGTGCCTGGGACTTAAAACGAAACAACTATGGCTACACCTTC
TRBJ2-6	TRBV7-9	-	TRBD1	CASRSDRGLGGANVLTF	TGTGCCAGCAGATCTGACAGGGGGCTGGGTGGGGCCAACGTCCTGACTTTC
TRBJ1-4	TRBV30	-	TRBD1	CAWSSPGTGGEKLFF	TGTGCCTGGAGTTCCCCCGGGACAGGGGGTGAAAAACTGTTTTTT
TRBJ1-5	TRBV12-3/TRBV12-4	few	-	CASRQGGQPQHF	TGTGCCAGCCGGCAGGGCGGTCAGCCCCAGCATTTT
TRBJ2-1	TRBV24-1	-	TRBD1	CATSDAGQGVYEQFF	TGTGCCACCAGTGATGCGGGACAGGGGGTCTATGAGCAGTTCTTC
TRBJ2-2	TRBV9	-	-	CASSESPVGELFF	TGTGCCAGCAGCGAGAGCCCGGTTGGGGAGCTGTTTTTT
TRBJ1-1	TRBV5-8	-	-	CASSLGRGPTNTEAFF	TGTGCCAGCAGCTTGGGTAGGGGCCCTACGAACACTGAAGCTTTCTTT
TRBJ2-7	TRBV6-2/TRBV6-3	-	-	CASSYSIHEQYF	TGTGCCAGCAGTTACTCTATCCACGAGCAGTACTTC
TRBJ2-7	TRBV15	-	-	CATSRVMRLTGTYEQYF	TGTGCCACCAGCAGAGTGATGCGTTTAACAGGGACCTACGAGCAGTACTTC
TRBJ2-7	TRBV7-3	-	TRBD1	CASSRTGRAYEQYF	TGTGCCAGCAGCCGGACAGGAAGGGCCTACGAGCAGTACTTC
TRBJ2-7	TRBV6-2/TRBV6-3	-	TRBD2	CASSRLAGPYEQYF	TGTGCCAGCAGCCGACTAGCGGGGCCCTACGAGCAGTACTTC
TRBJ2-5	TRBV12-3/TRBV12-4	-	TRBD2	CASRAGVLETQYF	TGTGCCAGCAGGGCGGGGGTACTGGAGACCCAGTACTTC
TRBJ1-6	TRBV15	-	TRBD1	CATSRDIQGGSPLHF	TGTGCCACCAGCAGAGATATCCAGGGGGGCTCACCCCTCCACTTT
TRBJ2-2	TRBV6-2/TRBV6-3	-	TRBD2	CASSYLAGGTGELFF	TGTGCCAGCAGTTACTTAGCGGGAGGCACCGGGGAGCTGTTTTTT
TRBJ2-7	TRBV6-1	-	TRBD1	CASSGYPGQGAYEQYF	TGTGCCAGCAGTGGATATCCGGGACAGGGCGCCTACGAGCAGTACTTC
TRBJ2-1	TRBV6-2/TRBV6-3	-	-	CASSPSGFSYNEQFF	TGTGCCAGCAGTCCGTCAGGTTTCTCCTACAATGAGCAGTTCTTC
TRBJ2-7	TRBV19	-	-	CASSIQVSSAYEQYF	TGTGCCAGTAGTATCCAGGTGTCTAGCGCGTACGAGCAGTACTTC
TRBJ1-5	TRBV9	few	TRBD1	CASSETGGNQPQHF	TGTGCCAGCAGCGAGACAGGGGGCAATCAGCCCCAGCATTTT
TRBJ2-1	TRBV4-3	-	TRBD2	CASSQTSGSFNEQFF	TGCGCCAGCAGCCAAACTAGCGGGAGTTTTAATGAGCAGTTCTTC
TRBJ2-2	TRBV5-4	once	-	CASSLGQFANTGELFF	TGTGCCAGCAGCTTGGGACAGTTCGCGAACACCGGGGAGCTGTTTTTT
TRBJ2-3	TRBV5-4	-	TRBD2	CASSFSGGGTDTQYF	TGTGCCAGCAGCTTTAGCGGGGGGGGCACAGATACGCAGTATTTT
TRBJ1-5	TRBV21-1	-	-	CASSKGGAGRSGQPQHF	TGTGCCAGCAGCAAAGGAGGGGCAGGGAGGTCTGGTCAGCCCCAGCATTTT
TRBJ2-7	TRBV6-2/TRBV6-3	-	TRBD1	CASRYDRGAPYEQYF	TGTGCCAGCAGGTACGACAGGGGGGCCCCTTACGAGCAGTACTTC
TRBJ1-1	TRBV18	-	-	CASSRQDNTEAFF	TGTGCCAGCTCCCGACAGGATAACACTGAAGCTTTCTTT
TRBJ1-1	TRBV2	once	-	CASNPPTGTGPVAFF	TGTGCCAGCAACCCCCCGACAGGTACGGGTCCTGTCGCTTTCTTT
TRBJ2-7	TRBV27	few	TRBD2	CASSSKGTSGSYEQYF	TGTGCCAGCAGTTCGAAAGGGACTAGCGGCTCCTACGAGCAGTACTTC
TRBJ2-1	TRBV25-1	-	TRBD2	CASSEVSGGAYNEQFF	TGTGCCAGCAGTGAGGTGTCGGGGGGGGCATACAATGAGCAGTTCTTC
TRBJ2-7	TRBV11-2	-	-	CASSLQDYEQYF	TGTGCCAGCAGCCTACAGGACTACGAGCAGTACTTC
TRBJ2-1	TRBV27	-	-	CASRPEQGAYNEQFF	TGTGCCAGCAGGCCGGAACAGGGCGCCTACAATGAGCAGTTCTTC
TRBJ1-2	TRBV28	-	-	CASSSPYGYTF	TGTGCCAGCAGCTCCCCCTATGGCTACACCTTC
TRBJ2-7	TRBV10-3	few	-	CAISEVGGQEQYF	TGTGCCATCAGTGAGGTCGGGGGTCAGGAGCAGTACTTC
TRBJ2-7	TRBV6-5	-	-	CASSHDRIFYEQYF	TGTGCCAGCAGCCACGACAGGATCTTCTACGAGCAGTACTTC
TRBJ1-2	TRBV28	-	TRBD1	CASSSSRTGKISGYTF	TGTGCCAGCAGCTCCTCTCGGACAGGGAAGATAAGCGGCTACACCTTC